These T cell receptor beta chains were read from a single sample in a study of OX40 agonist ivuxolimab in advanced cancers. Assay used: immunoSEQ multiplex PCR; TCRdb lists only in-frame clones, some missing. The top ten hold 2.1% of the sample, which has about 74,000 clones, about four fifths seen once. This specimen consisted of CD4+ or CD8+ T cells sorted from blood, obtained in a trial of the OX40 agonist ivuxolimab. The origin of the receptors is an adult with an advanced solid tumor such as melanoma, head and neck, liver or kidney cancer. CDR3s leave out the opening cysteine and the closing phenylalanine or tryptophan. Each record gives: J gene, V gene, CDR3 protein.

>TRBJ2-3|TRBV4-2
ASSALAGSGKDTQY
>TRBJ1-2|TRBV6-5
ATGAVIYGYT
>TRBJ2-1|TRBV7-2
ASSRSGGSYNEQF
>TRBJ1-1|TRBV5-1
ASSLAPGQGSEAF
>TRBJ2-5|TRBV5-6
ASNRVGETQY
>TRBJ1-6|TRBV2
AIDDIFDSYNSPLH
>TRBJ1-6|TRBV5-5
ASSSTVGSSPLH
>TRBJ2-4|TRBV28
ASSLGGRLAKNIQY
>TRBJ1-2|TRBV27
ASSRTEGGYT
>TRBJ2-1|TRBV29-1
SVVRGNSYNEQF
>TRBJ2-1|TRBV2
ASGIRAKVQF
>TRBJ1-6|TRBV28
ASSLTTTASPLH
>TRBJ1-3|TRBV28
ASSFTWGAPGNTIY
>TRBJ2-5|TRBV6-5
ASSYSGGGGSQTQY
>TRBJ1-5|TRBV5-5
ASSQTGAPNQPQH
>TRBJ2-7|TRBV4-3
ASSQERTGSYEQY
>TRBJ2-7|TRBV6-1
ASSEAQGHDEQY
>TRBJ2-1|TRBV4-3
ASSQGPYNEQF
>TRBJ2-5|TRBV27
ASSTPFDYRQETQY
>TRBJ2-7|TRBV7-2
ASSSGLKYEQY
>TRBJ1-5|TRBV28
ASSFGTGGIQPQH
>TRBJ1-6|TRBV6-1
ASSSGQGALSPLH
>TRBJ1-4|TRBV7-2
ASSPGGFNNEKLF
>TRBJ1-2|TRBV20-1
SVGTVDGYT
>TRBJ2-3|TRBV19
ASSIGPGQGGNTQY
>TRBJ1-2|TRBV4-3
ASSQVGGLYGYT
>TRBJ2-3|TRBV15
ATSRATQNTDTQY
>TRBJ2-1|TRBV5-4
ASSTGLAGADNEQF
>TRBJ2-1|TRBV18
ASSPPGTSGTNEQF
>TRBJ2-3|TRBV10-1
ASPLREGADTQY
>TRBJ1-5|TRBV28
ASLRGGALWVYSNQPQH
>TRBJ1-4|TRBV5-6
ASSWRQVGGEKLF
>TRBJ2-1|TRBV7-6
ASSSGTSGSYNEQF
>TRBJ1-6|TRBV19
ASSMGGGGNSPLH
>TRBJ1-1|TRBV5-8
ASSSPGPEAF
>TRBJ2-5|TRBV4-2
ASSRERGMETQY
>TRBJ1-4|TRBV5-1
ASSLGQYGNEKLF
>TRBJ1-4|TRBV5-1
ASSLSRGVNEKLF
>TRBJ1-1|TRBV5-6
ASSLASEAF
>TRBJ1-2|TRBV28
ATHQGQGRDYGYT
>TRBJ1-4|TRBV28
ASSRGGTGGGGRKLF